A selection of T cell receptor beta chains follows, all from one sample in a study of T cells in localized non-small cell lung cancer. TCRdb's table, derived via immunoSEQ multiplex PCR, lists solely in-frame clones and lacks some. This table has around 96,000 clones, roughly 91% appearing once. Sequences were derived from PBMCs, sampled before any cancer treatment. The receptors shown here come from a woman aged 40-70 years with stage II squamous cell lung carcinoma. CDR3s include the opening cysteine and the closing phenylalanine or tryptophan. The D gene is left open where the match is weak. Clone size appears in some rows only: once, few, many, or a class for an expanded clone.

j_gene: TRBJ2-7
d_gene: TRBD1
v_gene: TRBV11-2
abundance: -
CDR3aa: CASREDRGREQYF
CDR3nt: TGTGCCAGCAGGGAGGACAGGGGGAGGGAGCAGTACTTC

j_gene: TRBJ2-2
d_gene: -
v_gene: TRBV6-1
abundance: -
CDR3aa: CASSERSQGIPGELFF
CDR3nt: TGTGCCAGCAGTGAAAGGTCACAGGGAATTCCCGGGGAGCTGTTTTTT

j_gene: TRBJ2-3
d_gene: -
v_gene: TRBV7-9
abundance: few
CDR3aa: CASSFGARGIESGTQYF
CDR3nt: TGTGCCAGCAGTTTTGGGGCCAGAGGGATCGAATCTGGTACGCAGTATTTT

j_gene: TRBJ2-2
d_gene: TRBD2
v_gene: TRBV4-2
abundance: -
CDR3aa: CASRTGTSGRANTGELFF
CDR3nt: TGTGCCAGCAGAACCGGGACTAGCGGGCGGGCGAACACCGGGGAGCTGTTTTTT

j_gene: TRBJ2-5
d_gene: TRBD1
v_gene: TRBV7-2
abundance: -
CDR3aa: CASSRQGATGETQYF
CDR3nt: TGTGCCAGCAGCAGACAGGGGGCAACAGGAGAGACCCAGTACTTC

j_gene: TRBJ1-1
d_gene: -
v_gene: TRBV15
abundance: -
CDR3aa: CATKLTATFTEAFF
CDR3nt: TGTGCCACCAAATTGACAGCGACTTTCACTGAAGCTTTCTTT

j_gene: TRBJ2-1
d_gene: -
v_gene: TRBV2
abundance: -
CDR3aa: CASSEAWSGFF
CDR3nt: TGTGCCAGCAGTGAAGCTTGGTCTGGGTTCTTC

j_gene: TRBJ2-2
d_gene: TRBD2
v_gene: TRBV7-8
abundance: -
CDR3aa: CASSMKAGTSGGARELFF
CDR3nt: TGTGCCAGCAGCATGAAGGCCGGGACTAGCGGGGGGGCCCGGGAGCTGTTTTTT

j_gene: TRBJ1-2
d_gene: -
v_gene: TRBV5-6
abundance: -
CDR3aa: CASSLTGHYGYTF
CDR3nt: TGTGCCAGCAGCTTGACAGGGCACTATGGCTACACCTTC

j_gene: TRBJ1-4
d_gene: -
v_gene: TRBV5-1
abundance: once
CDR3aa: CASTLTGKNNEKLFF
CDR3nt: TGCGCCAGCACCCTAACAGGGAAGAATAATGAAAAACTGTTTTTT

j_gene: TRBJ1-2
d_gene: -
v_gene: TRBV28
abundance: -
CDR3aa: CASSSQYGYTF
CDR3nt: TGTGCCAGCAGTTCTCAGTATGGCTACACCTTC

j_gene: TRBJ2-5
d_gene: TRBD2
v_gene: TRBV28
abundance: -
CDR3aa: CASGPTPTLAGGLETQYF
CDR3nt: TGTGCCAGCGGCCCGACACCTACTCTAGCGGGAGGGTTAGAGACCCAGTACTTC

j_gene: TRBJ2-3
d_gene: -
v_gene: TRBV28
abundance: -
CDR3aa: CASSDPSGGWTDTQYF
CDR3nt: TGTGCCAGCAGCGACCCCTCGGGGGGCTGGACAGATACGCAGTATTTT

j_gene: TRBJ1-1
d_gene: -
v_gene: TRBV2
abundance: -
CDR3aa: CASSVEENTEAFF
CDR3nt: TGTGCCAGCAGTGTTGAAGAGAACACTGAAGCTTTCTTT

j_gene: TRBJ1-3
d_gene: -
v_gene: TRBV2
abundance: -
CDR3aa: CASSVSGSGNTIYF
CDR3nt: TGTGCCAGCAGCGTTTCGGGGTCGGGAAACACCATATATTTT

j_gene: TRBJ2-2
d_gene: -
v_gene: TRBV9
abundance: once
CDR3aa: CASSVAITGELFF
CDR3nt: TGTGCCAGCAGCGTAGCCATCACCGGGGAGCTGTTTTTT

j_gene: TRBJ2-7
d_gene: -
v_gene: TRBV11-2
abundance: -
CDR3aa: CASSLGEGAYEQYF
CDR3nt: TGTGCCAGCAGCTTAGGGGAGGGGGCCTACGAGCAGTACTTC

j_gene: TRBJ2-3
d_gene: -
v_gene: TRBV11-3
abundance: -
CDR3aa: CASSRQSTDTQYF
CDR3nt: TGTGCCAGCAGCCGACAGAGCACAGATACGCAGTATTTT

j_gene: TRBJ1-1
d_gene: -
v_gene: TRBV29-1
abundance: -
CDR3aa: CSGRTGDTEAFF
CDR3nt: TGCAGCGGTAGGACGGGCGACACTGAAGCTTTCTTT

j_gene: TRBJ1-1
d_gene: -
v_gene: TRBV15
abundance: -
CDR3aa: CATSRDLIKNTEAFF
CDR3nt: TGTGCCACCAGCAGAGATTTGATCAAGAACACTGAAGCTTTCTTT

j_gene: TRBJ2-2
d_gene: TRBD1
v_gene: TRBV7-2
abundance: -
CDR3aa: CASKSKGIGTVVTGELFF
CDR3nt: TGTGCCAGCAAATCGAAGGGGATCGGGACAGTCGTCACCGGGGAGCTGTTTTTT